Following are 16 T cell receptor beta chains from one sample sequenced in a study of identical twins. A single record per CDR3 protein comes from TCRdb applying MiXCR to the 5' RACE reads. The profile shows 500,000 to 700,000 distinct CDR3 sequences, about 7.1% of them singletons. This same sample was also taken into another study, of yellow fever vaccine responses in identical twins.

Material: PBMCs. Receptors originate from a woman aged 18-35 years in good health.

This rearrangement joins TRBV2 to TRBJ2-1; 8 bases agree with TRBD2. CDR1 SNHLY and CDR2 FYNNEI come from the germline V gene. The V gene end was trimmed by 4 bases and the J gene end by 0 bases; junction bases not matched to a gene: 5. The length of the CDR3 is 16 residues. This CDR3 reads CASSVHSGNSYNEQFF. In DNA, the CDR3 is TGTGCCAGCAGTGTCCATAGCGGGAACTCCTACAATGAGCAGTTCTTC.

This clonotype was counted ten times or more. The chain uses TRBV24-1 and TRBJ2-1; 8 bases are shared with TRBD2. V dropped 2 bases and J dropped 10; count of bases not matched to a gene: 3. Per the germline V gene, CDR1 is KGHDR and CDR2 is SFDVKD. The CDR3 is made up of 13 amino acids. The DNA of the CDR3 is TGTGCCACCAGTGATTCCATAGCGGGAGAGCAGTTCTTC. It yields the protein CATSDSIAGEQFF.

The table lists this clonotype with many counts. The V call is TRBV7-8, the J call TRBJ2-3, with 10 positions matching TRBD2. The CDR3 runs to 20 residues. The V and J ends lost 3 bases and 4 bases, in that order; junction bases with no gene match: 19. In germline, CDR1 is SGHVS, CDR2 FQNEAQ. The CDR3 DNA is TGTGCCAGCAGCTTGGGGCGCCGTAGAGGCCTAGCGGGAGTACCAGATACGCAGTATTTT. Translation: CASSLGRRRGLAGVPDTQYF.

This rearrangement joins TRBV12-3 or TRBV12-4 to TRBJ1-6; D is perhaps TRBD1 (5 bases). The CDR3 is 15 residues long. Trimming removed 1 base from V and 6 bases from J, with 10 bases in between. CDR3 sequence: CASSLEGRVNSPLHF. CDR3 nucleotides: TGTGCCAGCAGTTTAGAGGGCAGGGTTAATTCACCCCTCCACTTT.

This chain links TRBV7-2 with TRBJ2-6; no reliable D call. Trimming shortened V by 2 bases and J by 0 bases, and 5 bases separated the two germline ends. The V gene's germline CDR1 is SGHTA and CDR2 FQGNSA. The CDR3 sequence is 15 residues long. The CDR3 nucleotides read TGTGCCAGCAGCTTATGGGCCTCTGGGGCCAACGTCCTGACTTTC. Amino acids: CASSLWASGANVLTF.

There are a few counts of this clonotype. V is TRBV7-9 and J is TRBJ2-7; D call uncertain. CDR3 size: 14 residues. Germline assignment: CDR1 SEHNR and CDR2 FQNEAQ (reference sequence). The V and J ends lost 1 base and 4 bases respectively, with 11 bases between them. The CDR3 nucleotides are TGTGCCAGCAGCTTAGAGAGTTGGGGATACGAGCAGTACGTC. This encodes CASSLESWGYEQYV.

This clonotype was picked up many times. The chain joins TRBV7-9 to TRBJ1-2; TRBD1 might be the D (6 bases). The CDR3 contains 14 residues. The V end lost 4 bases, the J end lost 6 bases, and 15 bases lay between the germline ends. Germline CDR1 is SEHNR and CDR2 is FQNEAQ (reference sequence). The CDR3: CASSSGTTGNGYTF. The CDR3 coding sequence is TGTGCCAGCAGCTCCGGGACGACAGGAAATGGCTACACCTTC.

This clonotype has ten or more counts. This chain joins TRBV10-3 and TRBJ2-1; 7 bases fit TRBD2. The CDR3 loop spans 15 amino acids. J lost 3 bases, V lost 6 bases, and 8 bases had no gene match. From germline, CDR1 is ENHRY and CDR2 SYGVKD. DNA for the CDR3: TGTGCCATCAGCCCGAGCGGGGTTCGCTACAATGAGCAGTTCTTC. Its protein is CAISPSGVRYNEQFF.

This clonotype was picked up many times. The chain links TRBV6-1 to TRBJ2-2; a weak D match, TRBD1 (6 bases). In germline, CDR1 is MNHNS, CDR2 SASEGT. The ends were cut back, 7 bases at V and 0 bases at J, with 21 bases in the middle. The CDR3 consists of 18 residues. The CDR3 coding sequence is TGTGCCAGCACCGAAGGGACAAACAGGGTAACGAACACCGGGGAGCTGTTTTTT. Amino acid sequence: CASTEGTNRVTNTGELFF.

This clonotype was observed a single time. The chain couples TRBV18 to TRBJ2-2; D is ambiguous. This CDR3 region has 16 residues. Trimming took off 3 bases at V and 4 bases at J, with 15 bases between the two ends. CDR1 and CDR2 (germline): KGHSH, LQKENI. The CDR3 sequence is CASSPTDTKSTGELFF. Here the CDR3 DNA reads TGTGCCAGCTCACCGACCGACACAAAGAGCACCGGGGAGCTGTTTTTT.

Many counts were recorded for this clonotype. This chain connects TRBV4-1 to TRBJ1-4, with D hard to call. This CDR3 is 18 amino acids long. V lost 0 bases and J lost 0, with 14 bases in between. Germline V CDR1 and CDR2: MGHRA, YSYEKL. The CDR3 region has the DNA TGCGCCAGCAGCCAAGAAGGTTGGGTGGCGGCAACTAATGAAAAACTGTTTTTT. It codes for CASSQEGWVAATNEKLFF.

About this clonotype itself: Compared with germline, one end of the junction differs, possibly owing to a read error. This chain links TRBV5-1 with TRBJ2-6; D is possibly TRBD1 or TRBD2 (6 bases each). The CDR3 has 19 amino acids. Germline CDR1 SGHRS, CDR2 YFSETQ. The CDR3 DNA is TGCACCAGCAGCTTTCTCGGGGGCAGGGCCCACTCTGGGGCCAACGTCCTGACTTTC. Translating it yields CTSSFLGGRAHSGANVLTF.

This clonotype has ten or more counts. The gene calls are TRBV11-2 and TRBJ2-7; 7 bases line up with TRBD1. V shed 3 bases and J 7 bases; nucleotides not matched to a gene: 3. Germline loops: CDR1 SGHAT, CDR2 FQNNGV. The CDR3 consists of 12 residues. The CDR3 nucleotides are TGTGCCAGCAGCTTGACAGGGTATGAGCAGTACGTC. Its translation: CASSLTGYEQYV.

This clonotype was detected ten times or more. This chain joins TRBV7-9 and TRBJ2-3; D is perhaps TRBD1 (5 bases). Germline loops: CDR1 SEHNR, CDR2 FQNEAQ (reference sequence). Trimming removed 2 bases from V and 4 bases from J, with 13 bases in between. This CDR3 contains 15 residues. The CDR3 sequence is CASSLTAGLADTQYF. The CDR3 DNA reads as TGTGCCAGCAGCTTAACGGCAGGGTTAGCAGATACGCAGTATTTT.

This clonotype was observed at least ten times. V is TRBV7-8 and J is TRBJ2-5; no clear D. The CDR3 extends over 13 amino acids. Germline CDR1 is SGHVS and CDR2 is FQNEAQ. Trimming took off 1 base at V and 1 base at J, with 4 bases between the two ends. DNA for the CDR3: TGTGCCAGCAGCTTAGGCCCCCAAGAGACCCAGTACTTC. It codes for CASSLGPQETQYF.

This clonotype was seen a few times. V usage is TRBV20-1 and J usage is TRBJ2-3; 8 bases line up with TRBD2. The CDR3 runs 15 residues. V shed 3 bases and J 1 base; nucleotides not matched to a gene: 6. Germline V lookup: CDR1 DFQATT, CDR2 SNEGSKA (reference sequence). CDR3 in amino acids: CSASTIAGRTDTQYF. In DNA form, the CDR3 reads TGCAGTGCTAGTACCATAGCGGGGCGCACAGATACGCAGTATTTT.